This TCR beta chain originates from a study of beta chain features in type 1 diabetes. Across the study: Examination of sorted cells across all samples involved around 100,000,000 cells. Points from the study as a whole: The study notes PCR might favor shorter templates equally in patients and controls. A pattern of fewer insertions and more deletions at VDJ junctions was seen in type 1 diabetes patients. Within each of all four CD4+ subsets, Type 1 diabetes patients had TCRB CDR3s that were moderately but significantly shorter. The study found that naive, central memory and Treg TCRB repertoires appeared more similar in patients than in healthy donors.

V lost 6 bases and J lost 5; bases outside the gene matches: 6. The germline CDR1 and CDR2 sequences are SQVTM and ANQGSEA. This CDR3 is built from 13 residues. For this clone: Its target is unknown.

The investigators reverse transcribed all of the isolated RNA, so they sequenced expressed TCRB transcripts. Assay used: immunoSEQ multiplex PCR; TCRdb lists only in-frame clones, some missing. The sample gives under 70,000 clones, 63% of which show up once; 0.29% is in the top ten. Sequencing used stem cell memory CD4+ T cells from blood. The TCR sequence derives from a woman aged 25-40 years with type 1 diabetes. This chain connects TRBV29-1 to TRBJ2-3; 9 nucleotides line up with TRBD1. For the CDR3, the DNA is TGCAGCGTGAACAGGGGGCAAGGAGATACGCAGTATTTT. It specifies CSVNRGQGDTQYF.